This TCR beta chain was retrieved from a study of read filtering for tumor transcriptome and immune sequencing. Study-wide background: Whole-transcriptome libraries were prepared after DNase treatment. Study-level results: Compared with RNA-seq, IR-seq gave much higher clonotype depth and reliability. The CD138-negative fraction was mixed bone marrow immune cells, not pure T cells. Around 82% of IR-seq clonotypes had a single read, yet these held roughly 3.7% of reads.

The library was built from roughly 400 ng RNA with molecular barcoded adaptors for alpha/delta and beta/gamma chains. One entry per CDR3 protein results from TCRdb running MiXCR on the reads. Among about 62,000 distinct CDR3 sequences listed, roughly a fifth were seen once. In its sample, this clonotype was seen many times. Its target is unknown. The V gene end was trimmed by 4 bases and the J gene end by 2 bases; junction bases not matched to a gene: 11. Germline CDR1 and CDR2: SGHVT and SQSDAQ. The CDR3 spans 18 residues. The chain joins TRBV7-4 to TRBJ1-4, with 9 bases identical to TRBD1. This sequence originates from a donor at least 40 years old with multiple myeloma. The sample comprised a population of CD138-negative cells sorted from bone marrow. The CDR3 region is CASSCRDRDGGTNEKLFF. The CDR3 DNA is TGTGCCAGCAGCTGCCGGGACAGGGATGGTGGGACTAATGAAAAACTGTTTTTT.